These 23 T cell receptor beta chains were all obtained from the same sample, sequenced in a study of cytomegalovirus exposure and HLA in healthy donors. This PCR relied on a set of 60 Vbeta primers and 13 Jbeta primers. Here immunoSEQ multiplex PCR was the method, and the copy in TCRdb shows in-frame clones only, minus some. This sample has more than 75,000 clones, with 74% found just once. The sequenced material came from PBMCs. These receptors all come from a man aged 40-49 years in good health and CMV-seropositive.

The chain has TRBV30 and TRBJ1-2; D uncertain. Germline assignment: CDR1 GTSNPN and CDR2 SVGIG (reference sequence). The CDR3 totals 12 residues. V was cut by 0 bases and J by 10 bases, with 12 bases left in between. The CDR3 nucleotides are TGTGCCTGGAGTGTGGCAGGAACCTACTACACCTTC. This encodes CAWSVAGTYYTF. The whole variable domain, remainder taken from reference TRBV30 and TRBJ1-2, is SQTIHQWPATLVQPVGSPLSLECTVEGTSNPNLYWYRQAAGRGLQLLFYSVGIGQISSEVPQNLSASRPQDRQFILSSKKLLLSDSGFYLCAWSVAGTYYTFGSGTRLTVV.

This clone was seen a few times. The rearrangement joins TRBV10-1 to TRBJ2-5; 9 positions match TRBD1. Trimming cost V 0 bases and J 7 bases; bases outside gene matches: 6. CDR1 is WNHNN and CDR2 is SYGVQD in the germline V gene (reference sequence). The CDR3 spans 15 residues. CDR3 nucleotides: TGCGCCAGCAGTGAGTCTCGAGCGGGACAGGGGACCCAGTACTTC. It codes for CASSESRAGQGTQYF.

This sequence joins TRBV5-1 and TRBJ2-2, with unresolved D. This CDR3 comprises 14 residues. V lost 4 bases to trimming and J lost 1 base, with 8 bases between them. The germline gives CDR1 SGHRS, CDR2 YFSETQ. CDR3 residues: CASSPYENTGELFF. As DNA, the CDR3 is TGCGCCAGCAGCCCCTACGAGAACACCGGGGAGCTGTTTTTT.

The CDR3 DNA reads TGTGCCAGCAGTGACTCCAGGGCAGCGAACGAGCAGTACTTC. Translating gives CASSDSRAANEQYF. This chain uses TRBV25-1 with TRBJ2-7, with D perhaps TRBD1 (5 bases). CDR1 and CDR2 from the germline V gene are MGHDK and SYGVNS. This CDR3 spans 14 amino acids. V lost 3 bases and J lost 5, with 14 bases in between.

CDR3 sequence: CATSRDRTSGFYEQYF. CDR3 DNA sequence: TGTGCCACCAGCAGAGATCGGACTAGCGGGTTCTACGAGCAGTACTTC. The chain joins TRBV15 to TRBJ2-7, with TRBD2 matching 11 bases. This CDR3 comprises 16 residues. The junction had 4 bases not matched to a gene; V was cut back by 0 bases and J by 3 bases. Germline V gives CDR1 LNHNV, CDR2 YYDKDF (reference sequence).

This chain connects TRBV19 to TRBJ2-1; TRBD1 might be the D (6 bases). CDR3 length: 16 amino acids. The germline V gene encodes CDR1 LNHDA and CDR2 SQIVND (reference sequence). Trimming cost V 7 bases and J 2 bases, with 18 bases left between them. The CDR3 DNA reads TGTGCCAGTACCCCTAAGGCCCAGGGGACCTACAATGAGCAGTTCTTC. Translation gives CASTPKAQGTYNEQFF. The whole variable domain, remainder taken from reference TRBV19 and TRBJ2-1, is DGGITQSPKYLFRKEGQNVTLSCEQNLNHDAMYWYRQDPGQGLRLIYYSQIVNDFQKGDIAEGYSVSREKKESFPLTVTSAQKNPTAFYLCASTPKAQGTYNEQFFGPGTRLTVL.

V usage is TRBV28 and J usage is TRBJ1-4, with 9 bases that match TRBD1. The CDR3 consists of 15 residues. V lost 8 bases, J lost 4 bases, and 8 bases stayed unmatched. CDR1 and CDR2 from the germline V gene are MDHEN and SYDVKM. The DNA for the CDR3 is TGTGCCAGCCACCCGGAGGGACAGGGTAATGAAAAACTGTTTTTT. It yields the protein CASHPEGQGNEKLFF.

The chain couples TRBV11-3 to TRBJ2-3; TRBD2 matches 9 bases. CDR1 is SGHNT, CDR2 YENEEA, per germline. The length of the CDR3 is 18 residues. V trimming: 4 bases; J trimming: 1 base; junction bases outside the gene matches: 12. For the CDR3, the DNA is TGTGCCAGCAGCTCCCCAATAGCGGGGGCCCCCGGCACAGATACGCAGTATTTT. Its translation is CASSSPIAGAPGTDTQYF.

V is TRBV7-8 and J is TRBJ1-2; D remains unclear. V dropped 0 bases and J dropped 1 base, with 15 bases sitting between them. Germline V gene sequence: CDR1 SGHVS, CDR2 FQNEAQ. The CDR3 has 17 amino acids. CDR3 DNA sequence: TGTGCCAGCAGCTTAGCCCCTTTTTTCTTATTTAACTATGGCTACACCTTC. Amino acids: CASSLAPFFLFNYGYTF.

This chain links TRBV4-3 with TRBJ1-2; tentative D call: TRBD1 (5 bases). V was shortened by 3 bases and J by 5 bases, with 13 bases between the two germline ends. The CDR3 contains 14 residues. Germline CDR1 and CDR2: LGHNA and YSLEER. CDR3 coding DNA: TGCGCCAGCAGCCAGGTCGGGGGTTCGTATGGCTACACCTTC. It is translated as CASSQVGGSYGYTF.

This clone was observed a handful of times. The chain links TRBV6-1 to TRBJ1-1; D may be TRBD1 (5 bases). CDR1 MNHNS and CDR2 SASEGT come from the germline V gene. V lost 8 bases, J lost 0 bases, and 13 bases lay in between. The CDR3 is made up of 14 amino acids. CDR3 residues: CASRRGGLNTEAFF. For the CDR3, the DNA is TGTGCCAGCCGGAGGGGCGGATTGAACACTGAAGCTTTCTTT.

This chain connects TRBV28 to TRBJ1-1; 7 positions agree with TRBD1. Unmatched junction bases numbered 6, after V lost 2 bases and J lost 6 bases. The CDR3 is 14 amino acids. Germline V CDR1 and CDR2: MDHEN, SYDVKM. CDR3 DNA: TGTGCCAGCAGTTTACAAGGGGGCTCCGCTGAAGCTTTCTTT. Translated: CASSLQGGSAEAFF.

This clone was observed once. This chain connects TRBV7-9 to TRBJ2-3; a weak D match, TRBD2 (5 bases). Trimming removed 5 bases at V and 4 bases at J, with 13 bases between. Germline-derived CDR1 and CDR2 are SEHNR and FQNEAQ (reference sequence). The length of the CDR3 is 14 residues. CDR3 in amino acids: CASSQSGTPDTQYF. The CDR3 coding sequence is TGTGCCAGCAGCCAAAGCGGTACCCCAGATACGCAGTATTTT. The complete variable domain, with remaining parts taken from reference TRBV7-9 and TRBJ2-3, reads DTGVSQNPRHKITKRGQNVTFRCDPISEHNRLYWYRQTLGQGPEFLTYFQNEAQLEKSRLLSDRFSAERPKGSFSTLEIQRTEQGDSAMYLCASSQSGTPDTQYFGPGTRLTVL.

The chain couples TRBV7-9 to TRBJ2-5, with 7 positions matching TRBD1. This CDR3 has 15 residues. Per germline, CDR1 SEHNR and CDR2 FQNEAQ (reference sequence). V lost 4 bases to trimming and J lost 3 bases; unmatched junction nucleotides: 8. This CDR3 reads CASSYLGTVEETQYF. CDR3 coding DNA: TGTGCCAGCAGCTACCTCGGGACAGTCGAAGAGACCCAGTACTTC.

The chain links TRBV27 to TRBJ1-2; no firm D call. Germline lookup yields CDR1 MNHEY and CDR2 SMNVEV (reference sequence). Trimming cost V 3 bases and J 2 bases, with 10 bases left between them. This CDR3 has 14 residues. CDR3: CASSLNSRNYGYTF. The CDR3, as DNA: TGTGCCAGCAGTTTGAACAGCCGAAACTATGGCTACACCTTC.

DNA for the CDR3: TGTGCCACCAGCACTTGGGACAGTCAAGAGACCCAGTACTTC. Encoded protein: CATSTWDSQETQYF. This rearrangement joins TRBV15 to TRBJ2-5, with 7 bases fitting TRBD1. The trim removed 4 bases at V and 2 bases at J, leaving 4 bases unmatched. The CDR3 sequence is 14 residues long. Germline loops: CDR1 LNHNV, CDR2 YYDKDF (reference sequence).

The sample holds one count of this clone. This chain uses TRBV4-2 with TRBJ2-3; TRBD2 is a possible D gene (5 bases). V gave up 0 bases and J gave up 2 bases, with 12 bases separating them. The CDR3 is 16 amino acids. Germline assignment: CDR1 LGHNA and CDR2 YNFKEQ. CDR3 DNA: TGTGCCAGCAGCCAAGATGCAGGAGCGGTCACAGATACGCAGTATTTT. Its translation is CASSQDAGAVTDTQYF.

This rearrangement joins TRBV15 to TRBJ1-4; D is unclear. V lost 2 bases and J 3 bases, leaving 10 bases between the germline ends. CDR3 length equals 15 residues. CDR1 is LNHNV and CDR2 is YYDKDF in the germline V gene (reference sequence). The DNA for the CDR3 is TGTGCCACCAGCAGAAAACTGCCGTCTAATGAAAAACTGTTTTTT. Translated: CATSRKLPSNEKLFF.

The chain combines TRBV7-3 with TRBJ2-1; D unresolved. Germline CDR1 reads SGHTA; CDR2 reads FQGTGA. V lost 5 bases and J 10 bases, leaving 9 bases between the germline ends. The CDR3 length is 11 residues. Written as DNA, the CDR3 is TGTGCCAGCAGCCATGTTCAAGAGCAGTTCTTC. Translation gives CASSHVQEQFF.

The rearrangement uses TRBV19 and TRBJ2-7, with 11 bases fitting TRBD1. V shed 3 bases and J 2 bases; nucleotides not matched to a gene: 3. The CDR3 runs 15 residues. CDR1 LNHDA and CDR2 SQIVND come from the germline V gene (reference sequence). CDR3 sequence: CASSIGQGAAYEQYF. CDR3 nucleotide sequence: TGTGCCAGTAGTATCGGACAGGGGGCGGCCTACGAGCAGTACTTC.

The chain couples TRBV5-1 to TRBJ1-1; tentatively, D is TRBD1 (5 bases). The CDR3 extends over 16 amino acids. Trimming pared 0 bases from V and 1 base from J, leaving 13 bases between. Germline V CDR1 and CDR2: SGHRS, YFSETQ. The CDR3 loop is CASSLAGSMQNTEAFF. The CDR3, as DNA: TGCGCCAGCAGCTTGGCAGGGTCAATGCAGAACACTGAAGCTTTCTTT.

The chain links TRBV27 to TRBJ2-1; TRBD2 might be the D (7 bases). Germline V gene sequence: CDR1 MNHEY, CDR2 SMNVEV (reference sequence). This CDR3 spans 14 amino acids. V shed 5 bases and J shed 4 bases, with 12 bases lying between them. CDR3 bases: TGTGCCAGCAGTACCGGGGGGCCTTACAATGAGCAGTTCTTC. It translates to CASSTGGPYNEQFF.

This clone was seen a few times. J is TRBJ1-4 and V is TRBV6-1; D perhaps matches TRBD1 (6 bases). V lost 4 bases and J 6 bases, leaving 9 bases between the germline ends. Germline CDR1 and CDR2: MNHNS and SASEGT. CDR3 length: 13 residues. Written as DNA, the CDR3 is TGTGCCAGCAGTGGGGCAGGGGATGAAAAACTGTTTTTT. Amino acid sequence: CASSGAGDEKLFF.